This TCR beta chain was obtained from a study of PD-1 blockade in classical Hodgkin lymphoma. Overall study: It was nivolumab at 3 mg/kg, given intravenously every 2 weeks, that patients received.

Note on this clone: The antigen is unknown.

This table comes from immunoSEQ multiplex PCR, and its TCRdb copy is limited to in-frame clones, with some not included. Of 25,000 to 30,000 clones in the sample, approximately 80% were seen once. Germline V gives CDR1 SGHRS, CDR2 YFSETQ. V was clipped by 2 bases and J by 10 bases, with 27 bases between them. There are 17 residues in the CDR3. As for time point: cycle 4 day 1 (C4D1), after six to seven weeks of nivolumab. Each of the patients experienced relapse following autologous stem cell transplantation, and their brentuximab vedotin exposure differed. It was by magnetic negative selection that CD4+ T cells were purified from thawed PBMCs. Findings of the study overall: By C4D1 there was a significant rise in CD4+ TCR diversity but not in CD8+ TCR diversity. When set against healthy donors, newly diagnosed patients were reported to show lower baseline TCR diversity. Repertoire difference causes, possibly disease activity or prior therapy, remain undefined.

The V and J genes are TRBV5-1 and TRBJ1-1, with D perhaps matching TRBD1 (6 bases). Material: CD4+ T cells from blood, obtained before the fourth cycle of nivolumab. This receptor was taken from a human donor with classical Hodgkin lymphoma. This CDR3 reads CASSLVLLGGRSERAFF. CDR3 bases: TGCGCCAGCAGCTTAGTTCTTTTGGGGGGGCGAAGCGAGCGAGCTTTCTTT.